The 21 T cell receptor beta chains in this list originate from one sample, sequenced in a study of cytomegalovirus exposure and HLA in healthy donors. The PCR had 60 Vbeta and 13 Jbeta primers. Libraries were prepared by immunoSEQ multiplex PCR; TCRdb keeps only in-frame clonotypes and omits some of them. The table records 99,000 or so clones, 60% to 85% of them present only once. The sequencing sample was made of PBMCs. These receptor sequences come from a man aged 35 to 55 in good health and CMV-seronegative.

The chain is built from TRBV30 and TRBJ1-1; weak D call: TRBD1 (5 bases). V was pared by 4 bases and J by 1 base, with 10 bases between. This CDR3 spans 13 amino acids. CDR1 and CDR2 from the germline V gene are GTSNPN and SVGIG (reference sequence). The DNA for the CDR3 is TGTGCCTGGAACAGACAGTCGAACACTGAAGCTTTCTTT. It specifies CAWNRQSNTEAFF.

The gene calls are TRBV7-2 and TRBJ1-1; 7 bases agree with TRBD1. Germline values: CDR1 SGHTA, CDR2 FQGNSA. V lost 4 bases, J lost 1 base, and 3 bases stayed unmatched. CDR3 length: 14 residues. CDR3 loop: CASSSSGGNTEAFF. The DNA of the CDR3 is TGTGCCAGCAGCTCTTCAGGGGGGAACACTGAAGCTTTCTTT.

The CDR3 DNA follows: TGTGCCAGCTCACCGAAAACCATTGGGGGGTTGAACACTGAAGCTTTCTTT. As protein: CASSPKTIGGLNTEAFF. The V gene is TRBV18, the J gene TRBJ1-1, with D perhaps TRBD1 (5 bases). The ends were cut back, 3 bases at V and 0 bases at J, with 17 bases in the middle. The CDR3 covers 17 residues. CDR1 and CDR2 (germline): KGHSH, LQKENI.

The chain uses TRBV4-1 and TRBJ2-7; D not resolved. V dropped 4 bases and J dropped 6 bases, with 13 bases sitting between them. From germline, CDR1 is MGHRA and CDR2 YSYEKL. The CDR3 runs to 13 residues. Here the CDR3 reads CASSLAGTGEQYF. CDR3 coding DNA: TGCGCCAGCAGCCTTGCCGGCACGGGCGAGCAGTACTTC.

This rearrangement joins TRBV6-4 to TRBJ2-2, with 10 bases that match TRBD2. V was pared by 5 bases and J by 1 base, with 13 bases of the junction left unmatched. The CDR3 sequence is 19 residues long. From germline, CDR1 is MRHNA and CDR2 SNTAGT. The CDR3 is CASSRQGPWTSGNTGELFF. In DNA form, the CDR3 reads TGTGCCAGCAGTCGACAGGGGCCCTGGACTAGCGGGAACACCGGGGAGCTGTTTTTT.

The V and J genes are TRBV7-2 and TRBJ2-4; D unresolved. The germline V gene encodes CDR1 SGHTA and CDR2 FQGNSA. CDR3 size: 15 residues. Trimming pared 2 bases from V and 2 bases from J, leaving 10 bases between. The CDR3 bases are TGTGCCAGCAGCTTATCGGCTAGTCCCAAAAACATTCAGTACTTC. It specifies CASSLSASPKNIQYF. Combining the CDR3 with reference TRBV7-2 and TRBJ2-4 gives the whole variable domain GAGVSQSPSNKVTEKGKDVELRCDPISGHTALYWYRQSLGQGLEFLIYFQGNSAPDKSGLPSDRFSAERTGGSVSTLTIQRTQQEDSAVYLCASSLSASPKNIQYFGAGTRLSVL.

The V call is TRBV27, the J call TRBJ2-3; 8 nucleotides agree with TRBD1. CDR1 and CDR2 from the germline V gene are MNHEY and SMNVEV (reference sequence). This CDR3 comprises 14 residues. The V gene end was trimmed by 8 bases and the J gene end by 3 bases; junction bases not matched to a gene: 7. The CDR3 sequence is CASVPRGRTDTQYF. The CDR3 DNA follows: TGTGCCAGCGTTCCCAGGGGGCGGACAGATACGCAGTATTTT.

This clone showed up just once. This chain joins TRBV11-3 and TRBJ1-1; tentatively, D is TRBD1 (6 bases). Germline CDR1 reads SGHNT; CDR2 reads YENEEA. The length of the CDR3 is 14 residues. Trimming took 5 bases from V and 1 from J, leaving 11 bases between them. CDR3 coding DNA: TGTGCCAGCAGCCTAACAGGGCCGAACACTGAAGCTTTCTTT. Amino acid sequence: CASSLTGPNTEAFF.

This rearrangement joins TRBV7-2 to TRBJ2-7, with TRBD2 as a possible D gene (5 bases). CDR3 length: 15 amino acids. Trimming stripped 2 bases from V and 0 bases from J, with 11 bases between. Germline CDR1 reads SGHTA; CDR2 reads FQGNSA. The CDR3 protein is CASSLLGLNSYEQYF. The CDR3, as DNA: TGTGCCAGCAGCTTACTCGGACTGAACTCCTACGAGCAGTACTTC. Combining the CDR3 with reference TRBV7-2 and TRBJ2-7 gives the whole variable domain GAGVSQSPSNKVTEKGKDVELRCDPISGHTALYWYRQSLGQGLEFLIYFQGNSAPDKSGLPSDRFSAERTGGSVSTLTIQRTQQEDSAVYLCASSLLGLNSYEQYFGPGTRLTVT.

The CDR3 DNA reads as TGTGCCAGCCAGAGGGCAGGGGGCGGTTCCGTGGGCTACACCTTC. It specifies CASQRAGGGSVGYTF. This chain joins TRBV5-4 and TRBJ1-2; 8 positions match TRBD1. The length of the CDR3 is 15 residues. The germline CDR1 and CDR2 sequences are SGHNT and YYREEE (reference sequence). J lost 8 bases, V lost 7 bases, and 16 bases had no gene match.

V and J are TRBV28 and TRBJ1-3; tentative D call: TRBD1 (5 bases). The V gene lost 2 bases and the J gene lost 4 bases, with 12 bases spanning the gap. This CDR3 comprises 15 residues. Germline loops: CDR1 MDHEN, CDR2 SYDVKM. The CDR3 here is CASSLGGAKGNTIYF. CDR3 nucleotide sequence: TGTGCCAGCAGTTTAGGCGGGGCGAAGGGAAACACCATATATTTT. Variable domain in full (rest from reference TRBV28 and TRBJ1-3): DVKVTQSSRYLVKRTGEKVFLECVQDMDHENMFWYRQDPGLGLRLIYFSYDVKMKEKGDIPEGYSVSREKKERFSLILESASTNQTSMYLCASSLGGAKGNTIYFGEGSWLTVV.

The V and J genes are TRBV9 and TRBJ2-2; 8 bases fit TRBD2. Per germline, CDR1 SGDLS and CDR2 YYNGEE. After removal of 0 bases from V and 7 bases from J, the junction contained 8 bases not matched to a gene. This CDR3 contains 16 residues. CDR3 coding DNA: TGTGCCAGCAGCGTAGTAACGGGGGGGCCCGGCGGGGAGCTGTTTTTT. As protein: CASSVVTGGPGGELFF. Based on the CDR3 plus reference TRBV9 and TRBJ2-2, the full variable domain is DSGVTQTPKHLITATGQRVTLRCSPRSGDLSVYWYQQSLDQGLQFLIQYYNGEERAKGNILERFSAQQFPDLHSELNLSSLELGDSALYFCASSVVTGGPGGELFFGEGSRLTVL.

This chain uses TRBV6-5 with TRBJ2-3, with D hard to call. This CDR3 spans 12 amino acids. CDR1 and CDR2 from the germline V gene are MNHEY and SVGAGI. Trimming took 5 bases from V and 6 from J, leaving 9 bases between them. The CDR3 reads CASSPPTDTQYF. Here the CDR3 DNA reads TGTGCCAGCAGTCCGCCTACGGATACGCAGTATTTT.

The chain combines TRBV7-9 with TRBJ2-3, with 7 positions matching TRBD2. The CDR3 length is 17 residues. J gave up 3 bases and V 4 bases, and 13 bases lay outside the gene matches. Germline values: CDR1 SEHNR, CDR2 FQNEAQ (reference sequence). CDR3 sequence (DNA): TGTGCCAGCAGCTATCGCGGGGGTGGGAGGCGGACAGATACGCAGTATTTT. Translation gives CASSYRGGGRRTDTQYF.

This clone was seen a handful of times. This sequence joins TRBV4-1 and TRBJ1-5, with D possibly matching TRBD1 (5 bases). Per the germline V gene, CDR1 is MGHRA and CDR2 is YSYEKL. The V end was cut by 1 base, the J end by 7 bases, with 11 bases between. This CDR3 is 14 amino acids long. Here the CDR3 DNA reads TGCGCCAGCAGCCAAGTGAAGGGGCGGCAGCCCCAGCATTTT. Amino acid sequence: CASSQVKGRQPQHF.

This chain uses TRBV30 with TRBJ1-5; weak D call: TRBD1 (5 bases). CDR1 and CDR2 from the germline V gene are GTSNPN and SVGIG (reference sequence). The CDR3 has 13 amino acids. Deletions cut 4 bases from V and 4 bases from J, with 11 bases between. Written as DNA, the CDR3 is TGTGCCTGGACCTGGGGGGAAAATCAGCCCCAGCATTTT. Translation gives CAWTWGENQPQHF.

The chain joins TRBV18 to TRBJ1-6; the D gene is possibly TRBD1 (5 bases). The CDR3 runs 14 residues. V lost 2 bases, J lost 7 bases, and 9 bases lay in between. From germline, CDR1 is KGHSH and CDR2 LQKENI. As DNA, the CDR3 is TGTGCCAGCTCACCAGACAGCTCAAATTCACCCCTCCACTTT. Translating gives CASSPDSSNSPLHF. Full variable domain (outside the CDR3, taken from reference TRBV18 and TRBJ1-6): NAGVMQNPRHLVRRRGQEARLRCSPMKGHSHVYWYRQLPEEGLKFMVYLQKENIIDESGMPKERFSAEFPKEGPSILRIQQVVRGDSAAYFCASSPDSSNSPLHFGNGTRLTVT.

V usage is TRBV7-2 and J usage is TRBJ1-5; D gene ambiguous. V lost 4 bases, J lost 4 bases, and 14 bases lay in between. Germline V gene data show CDR1 as SGHTA and CDR2 as FQGNSA. The CDR3 extends over 15 amino acids. The DNA for the CDR3 is TGTGCCAGCAGCTGGGAGAGGGCAGGTAATCAGCCCCAGCATTTT. It encodes CASSWERAGNQPQHF.

V is TRBV9 and J is TRBJ2-3; TRBD2 might be the D (5 bases). The CDR3 is 13 amino acids. Germline V gives CDR1 SGDLS, CDR2 YYNGEE. Trimming took 0 bases from V and 3 from J, leaving 5 bases between them. The CDR3 DNA reads as TGTGCCAGCAGCGTAGGAGGGACAGATACGCAGTATTTT. This translates into CASSVGGTDTQYF.

The genes are TRBV9 and TRBJ2-4; TRBD1 agrees at 8 bases. The germline V gene encodes CDR1 SGDLS and CDR2 YYNGEE. Trimming at V came to 0 bases and at J to 0 bases, leaving 8 bases not matched to a gene. This CDR3 has 18 residues. The CDR3 coding sequence is TGTGCCAGCAGCGTAGATCCGTGGGACAGGATAGCCAAAAACATTCAGTACTTC. Translating gives CASSVDPWDRIAKNIQYF.

In its sample, this clone was seen a few times. CDR3 nucleotides: TGTGCCAGCAGTGCCCTCCCGGGACAGGGGGATACGTCCCTCCACTTT. Its protein product is CASSALPGQGDTSLHF. The chain carries TRBV6-1 and TRBJ1-6, with 11 nucleotides matching TRBD1. With V trimmed by 4 bases and J by 14 bases, 13 bases remained unmatched. The CDR3 has 16 residues. Per germline, CDR1 MNHNS and CDR2 SASEGT.